This T cell receptor (beta chain) was recovered during a study of breast tumors, draining lymph nodes, adjacent tissues. In regard to this clonotype: This may stem from a read error, because a much larger clone lies one nucleotide away.

TCRdb processed the multiplex PCR reads anew with MiXCR; each CDR3 protein has one entry. The repertoire holds about 89,000 distinct CDR3 sequences, with roughly 28% as singletons. The V and J ends lost 2 bases and 2 bases, in that order; junction bases with no gene match: 8. The CDR3 is 17 residues long. CDR1 SGHAT and CDR2 FQDESV come from the germline V gene (reference sequence). Samples came from axillary lymph nodes draining the breast cancer. The clonotype was recovered from a female donor with breast cancer. Some clones in this sample may be carry-over from other donors' samples. Sequencing input: axillary lymph node tissue. This chain joins TRBV11-1 and TRBJ2-1; 8 nucleotides align to TRBD1. The CDR3: CASSLSTGAVPYNEQFF. CDR3 sequence (DNA): TGTGCCAGCAGCTTATCGACAGGGGCCGTACCCTACAATGAGCAGTTCTTC.